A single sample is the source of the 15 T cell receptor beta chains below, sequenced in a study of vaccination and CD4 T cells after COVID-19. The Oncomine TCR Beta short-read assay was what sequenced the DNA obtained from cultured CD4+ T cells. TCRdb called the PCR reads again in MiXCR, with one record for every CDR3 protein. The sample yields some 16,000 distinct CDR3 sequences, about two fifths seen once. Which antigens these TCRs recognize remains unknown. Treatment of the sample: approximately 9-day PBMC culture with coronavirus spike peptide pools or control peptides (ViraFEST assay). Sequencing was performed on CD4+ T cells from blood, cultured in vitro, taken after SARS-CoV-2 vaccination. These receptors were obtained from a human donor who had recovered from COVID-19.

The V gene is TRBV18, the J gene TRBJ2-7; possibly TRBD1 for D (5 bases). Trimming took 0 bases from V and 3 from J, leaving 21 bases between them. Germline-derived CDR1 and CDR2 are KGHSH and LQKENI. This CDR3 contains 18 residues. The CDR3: CASSPPSSGSGRDYEQYF. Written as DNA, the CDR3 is TGTGCCAGCTCACCACCGAGTTCCGGTTCTGGCAGGGACTACGAGCAGTACTTC.

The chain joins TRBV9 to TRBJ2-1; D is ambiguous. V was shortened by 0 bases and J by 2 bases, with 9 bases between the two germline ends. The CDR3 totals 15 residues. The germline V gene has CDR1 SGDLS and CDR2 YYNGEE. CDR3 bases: TGTGCCAGCAGCGTAGCAACGCGTCCCTACAATGAGCAGTTCTTC. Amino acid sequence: CASSVATRPYNEQFF.

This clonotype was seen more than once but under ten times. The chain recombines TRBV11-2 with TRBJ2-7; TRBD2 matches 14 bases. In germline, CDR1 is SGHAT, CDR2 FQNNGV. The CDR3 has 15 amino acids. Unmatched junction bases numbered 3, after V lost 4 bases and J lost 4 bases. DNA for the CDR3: TGTGCCAGCAGCTCTGGGACTAGCGGGAGATACGAGCAGTACTTC. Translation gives CASSSGTSGRYEQYF.

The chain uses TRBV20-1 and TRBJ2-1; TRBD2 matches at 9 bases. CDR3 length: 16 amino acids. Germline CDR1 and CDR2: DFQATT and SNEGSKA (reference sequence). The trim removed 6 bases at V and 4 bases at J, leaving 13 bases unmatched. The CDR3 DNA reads TGCAGTGCCCGACAACTAGCGGGCCTGGGGTACAATGAGCAGTTCTTC. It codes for CSARQLAGLGYNEQFF.

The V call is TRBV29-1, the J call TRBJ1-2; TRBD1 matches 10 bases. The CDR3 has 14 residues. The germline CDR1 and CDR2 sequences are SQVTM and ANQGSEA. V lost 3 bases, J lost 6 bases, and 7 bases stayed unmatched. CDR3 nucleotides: TGCAGCGTTGAGGCGGGACAGGGGTTGCATGGCTACACCTTC. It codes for CSVEAGQGLHGYTF.

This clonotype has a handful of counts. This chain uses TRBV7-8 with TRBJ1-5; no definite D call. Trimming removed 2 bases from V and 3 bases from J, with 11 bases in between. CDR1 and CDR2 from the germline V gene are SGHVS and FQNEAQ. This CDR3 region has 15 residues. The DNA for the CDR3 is TGTGCCAGCAGCTTAATCGGGGAGAACAATCAGCCCCAGCATTTT. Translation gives CASSLIGENNQPQHF.

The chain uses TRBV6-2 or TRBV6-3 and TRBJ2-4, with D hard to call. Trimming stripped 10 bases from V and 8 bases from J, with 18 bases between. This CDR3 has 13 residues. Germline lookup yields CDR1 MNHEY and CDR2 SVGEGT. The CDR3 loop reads CAISPFLRDIQYF. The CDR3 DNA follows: TGTGCCATATCGCCCTTCCTAAGGGACATTCAGTACTTC.

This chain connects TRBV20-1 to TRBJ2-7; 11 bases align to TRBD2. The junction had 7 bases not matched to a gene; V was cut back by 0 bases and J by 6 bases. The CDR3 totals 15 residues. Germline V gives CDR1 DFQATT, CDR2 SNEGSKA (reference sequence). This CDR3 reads CSARDTSGSLVEQYF. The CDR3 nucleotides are TGCAGTGCTAGAGATACTAGCGGGAGTTTGGTCGAGCAGTACTTC.

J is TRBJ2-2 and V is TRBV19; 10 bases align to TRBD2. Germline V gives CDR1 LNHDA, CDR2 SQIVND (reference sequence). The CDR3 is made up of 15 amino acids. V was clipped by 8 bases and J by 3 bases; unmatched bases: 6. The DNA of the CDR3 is TGTGCCAGTCACGCGACTAGCGGGTACACCGGGGAGCTGTTTTTT. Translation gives CASHATSGYTGELFF.

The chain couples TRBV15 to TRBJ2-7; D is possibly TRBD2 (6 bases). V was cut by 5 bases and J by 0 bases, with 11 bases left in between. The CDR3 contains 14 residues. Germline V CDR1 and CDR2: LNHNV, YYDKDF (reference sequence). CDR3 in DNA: TGTGCCACCAGCGGACCTAGCGCCTCCTACGAGCAGTACTTC. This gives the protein CATSGPSASYEQYF.

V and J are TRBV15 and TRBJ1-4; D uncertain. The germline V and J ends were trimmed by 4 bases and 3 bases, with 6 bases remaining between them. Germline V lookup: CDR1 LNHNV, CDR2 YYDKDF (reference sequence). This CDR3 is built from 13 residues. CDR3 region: CATSTSSNEKLFF. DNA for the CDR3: TGTGCCACCAGCACGTCGTCTAATGAAAAACTGTTTTTT.

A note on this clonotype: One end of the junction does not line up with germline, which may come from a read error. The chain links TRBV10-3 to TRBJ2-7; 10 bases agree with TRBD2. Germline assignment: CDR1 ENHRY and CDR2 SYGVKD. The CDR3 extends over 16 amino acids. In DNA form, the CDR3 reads TGTGCCAGCAGTCCCCGGGGTAGCGGGAGGTCCTACGAGCAGTACTTC. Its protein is CASSPRGSGRSYEQYF.

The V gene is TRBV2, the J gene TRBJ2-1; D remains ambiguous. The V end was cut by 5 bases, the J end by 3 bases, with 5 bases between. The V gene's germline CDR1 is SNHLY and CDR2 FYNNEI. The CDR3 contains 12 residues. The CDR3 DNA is TGTGCCAGCAGTACAGACTACAATGAGCAGTTCTTC. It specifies CASSTDYNEQFF.

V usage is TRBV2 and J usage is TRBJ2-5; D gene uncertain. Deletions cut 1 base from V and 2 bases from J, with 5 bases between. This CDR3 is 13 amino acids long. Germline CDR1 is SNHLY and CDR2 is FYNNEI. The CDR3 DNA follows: TGTGCCAGCAGTGAAGTTCGGCAAGAGACCCAGTACTTC. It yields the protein CASSEVRQETQYF.

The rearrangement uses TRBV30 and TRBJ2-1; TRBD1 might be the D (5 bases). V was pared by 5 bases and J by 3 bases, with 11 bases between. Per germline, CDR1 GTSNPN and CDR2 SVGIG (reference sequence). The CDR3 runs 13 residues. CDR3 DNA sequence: TGTGCCTGGCTCACAGGATTCTACAATGAGCAGTTCTTC. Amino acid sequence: CAWLTGFYNEQFF. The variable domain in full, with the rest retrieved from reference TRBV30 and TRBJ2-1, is SQTIHQWPATLVQPVGSPLSLECTVEGTSNPNLYWYRQAAGRGLQLLFYSVGIGQISSEVPQNLSASRPQDRQFILSSKKLLLSDSGFYLCAWLTGFYNEQFFGPGTRLTVL.